This TCR beta chain came from a study of memory CD4+ T cells and cytomegalovirus serostatus. The table lists this clone with a few counts. The antigen is undetermined. This specimen includes other DNA sequences encoding the same CDR3. The study's findings and limits: The CMV-associated TCR signature appears largely within the CD4+ memory repertoire.

From germline, CDR1 is SGHDT and CDR2 YYEEEE. Between the trimmed V and J ends, which lost 0 bases and 3 bases, there was a span of 7 bases. The CDR3 runs 14 residues. The sort gate was single viable CD3+CD4+CD8-CD45RO+ cells for memory CD4+ T cells. Only in-frame clones appear in the TCRdb table, and some are missing; sequencing was by immunoSEQ multiplex PCR. Of 50,000 to 65,000 clones in the sample, about 68% are singletons; the top ten hold around 2.5%. Sample: memory CD4+ T cells from blood. The clonotype was recovered from an adult in good health and CMV-seropositive. The gene calls are TRBV5-6 and TRBJ1-3; D ambiguous. CDR3 sequence (DNA): TGTGCCAGCAGCTTGGGGCGGAGTGGAAACACCATATATTTT. This codes for CASSLGRSGNTIYF.